The clone carrying this T cell receptor (beta chain) was seen more than once but under ten times. Its antigen is unidentified. The data originate from a study of identical twins. The study, taken as a whole, reports: Insertion counts were lower in abundant cord blood beta clonotypes, a trend that memory repertoires did not show.

TCRdb analysed the 5' RACE reads with MiXCR anew, one entry per CDR3 protein. The table lists about 470,000 distinct CDR3 sequences, approximately 24% of them singletons, with over 2.5% in the top ten. V lost 6 bases and J lost 7; bases outside the gene matches: 11. This CDR3 contains 15 residues. Another study also made use of these data, one on T cells expressing NK-cell markers. That investigation notes: Sorting of alpha-beta TCR T cells alone was achieved in several experiments with an anti-gamma-delta TCR antibody. A range of roughly 1.0-8% of CD8+ T cells consisted of dominant NKG2C+ clonotypes in roughly 6 donors.

Material: CD4+ T cells sorted from blood. The genes are TRBV12-3 or TRBV12-4 and TRBJ1-4; TRBD1 matches at 7 bases. The source of this sequence is a woman aged 18-35 years in good health. CDR3 in DNA: TGTGCCAGCAGATCCCAGGGGGTGGGGGGTGAAAAACTGTTTTTT. It specifies CASRSQGVGGEKLFF.